Below, 27 T cell receptor beta chains from the same sample are listed, as sequenced in a study of blood T cell repertoires in COVID-19. The assay was immunoSEQ multiplex PCR, and TCRdb's table has in-frame clones only and misses some. This table holds over 100,000 clones, around 88% found once. The sample was peripheral blood. These receptors were taken from a man aged 45-65 years with acute or convalescent COVID-19.

The chain couples TRBV29-1 to TRBJ1-2; 7 bases map to TRBD1. Germline lookup yields CDR1 SQVTM and CDR2 ANQGSEA. With 4 bases clipped from V and 2 bases from J, the junction kept 4 bases outside the gene matches. The CDR3 length is 13 residues. The CDR3: CSVGQGRNYGYTF. The CDR3 nucleotides are TGCAGCGTTGGACAGGGACGAAACTATGGCTACACCTTC.

The chain joins TRBV18 to TRBJ2-1; 12 nucleotides align to TRBD2. From germline, CDR1 is KGHSH and CDR2 LQKENI. The CDR3 totals 17 residues. Germline trimming cut 3 bases from V and 7 bases from J; bases unmatched to any gene: 10. CDR3 coding DNA: TGTGCCAGCTCACCGACCCTAGCGGGAGGGTCGCGGAATGAGCAGTTCTTC. Residues: CASSPTLAGGSRNEQFF. Full variable domain (remainder filled in from reference TRBV18 and TRBJ2-1): NAGVMQNPRHLVRRRGQEARLRCSPMKGHSHVYWYRQLPEEGLKFMVYLQKENIIDESGMPKERFSAEFPKEGPSILRIQQVVRGDSAAYFCASSPTLAGGSRNEQFFGPGTRLTVL.

The CDR3 region has the DNA TGTGCCAGCAGCCCCGGACAGGCAACTAATGAAAAACTGTTTTTT. Its protein is CASSPGQATNEKLFF. The chain is built from TRBV7-2 and TRBJ1-4, with 7 bases identical to TRBD1. CDR1 and CDR2 from the germline V gene are SGHTA and FQGNSA. CDR3 size: 15 residues. J lost 0 bases, V lost 5 bases, and 3 bases had no gene match.

This chain connects TRBV5-4 to TRBJ2-7; a possible D gene is TRBD2 (6 bases). V dropped 4 bases and J dropped 0 bases, with 11 bases sitting between them. The CDR3 extends over 14 amino acids. The germline V gene has CDR1 SGHNT and CDR2 YYREEE (reference sequence). This chain's CDR3 is CASSHPGSSYEQYF. The CDR3 DNA is TGTGCCAGCAGCCACCCCGGGAGCTCCTACGAGCAGTACTTC.

The J gene is TRBJ1-4, the V gene TRBV5-1; possible D gene TRBD1, 6 bases. This CDR3 contains 17 residues. The germline V gene encodes CDR1 SGHRS and CDR2 YFSETQ. The V end was cut by 2 bases, the J end by 7 bases, with 21 bases between. The chain's CDR3 is CASSFSTQGFSGEKLFF. Here the CDR3 DNA reads TGCGCCAGCAGCTTCTCGACTCAGGGGTTTTCGGGTGAAAAACTGTTTTTT.

J is TRBJ2-5 and V is TRBV5-1; D unresolved. V was pared by 4 bases and J by 5 bases, with 12 bases between. The CDR3 extends over 13 amino acids. The germline V gene encodes CDR1 SGHRS and CDR2 YFSETQ. CDR3 protein: CASSADWVETQYF. As DNA, the CDR3 is TGCGCCAGCAGCGCCGACTGGGTGGAGACCCAGTACTTC.

The CDR3 sequence: CASSSHTTSPLSTEAFF. DNA for the CDR3: TGCGCCAGCAGCTCACATACGACAAGTCCATTATCGACTGAAGCTTTCTTT. This chain links TRBV5-1 with TRBJ1-1; no reliable D call. Germline-derived CDR1 and CDR2 are SGHRS and YFSETQ. This CDR3 region has 17 residues. V dropped 3 bases and J dropped 5 bases, with 23 bases sitting between them.

The V and J genes are TRBV25-1 and TRBJ2-1, with no clear D. V was shortened by 7 bases and J by 4 bases, with 17 bases between the two germline ends. The CDR3 is made up of 15 amino acids. The germline V gene has CDR1 MGHDK and CDR2 SYGVNS. The CDR3 loop is CASTLLGRSYNEQFF. For the CDR3, the DNA is TGTGCCAGCACGCTCTTGGGCAGATCATACAATGAGCAGTTCTTC. The whole variable domain, remainder taken from reference TRBV25-1 and TRBJ2-1, is EADIYQTPRYLVIGTGKKITLECSQTMGHDKMYWYQQDPGMELHLIHYSYGVNSTEKGDLSSESTVSRIRTEHFPLTLESARPSHTSQYLCASTLLGRSYNEQFFGPGTRLTVL.

This clone showed up just once. The chain links TRBV5-1 to TRBJ1-1; D gene unclear. Trimming took 1 base from V and 3 from J, leaving 10 bases between them. The CDR3 runs 14 residues. Per germline, CDR1 SGHRS and CDR2 YFSETQ. CDR3 residues: CASSLPPYDTEAFF. The CDR3 nucleotides read TGCGCCAGCAGCTTGCCCCCTTATGACACTGAAGCTTTCTTT.

The rearrangement links TRBV4-2 to TRBJ1-2; TRBD1 is a possible D gene (5 bases). The V end lost 4 bases, the J end lost 5 bases, and 17 bases lay between the germline ends. CDR3 size: 15 residues. Germline CDR1 is LGHNA and CDR2 is YNFKEQ. CDR3: CASSREVGALYGYTF. DNA for the CDR3: TGTGCCAGCAGCCGGGAGGTTGGGGCCCTTTATGGCTACACCTTC.

The chain couples TRBV18 to TRBJ1-2; tentative D call: TRBD1 (5 bases). The length of the CDR3 is 12 residues. Per the germline V gene, CDR1 is KGHSH and CDR2 is LQKENI. Trimming cost V 1 base and J 8 bases, with 8 bases left between them. CDR3 DNA: TGTGCCAGCTCACCACGGGGGGAAGGCTACACCTTC. Translation gives CASSPRGEGYTF.

This clone was counted only a few times. The chain couples TRBV2 to TRBJ1-5; TRBD1 agrees at 7 bases. The CDR3 sequence is 14 residues long. Trimming removed 6 bases from V and 5 bases from J; junction bases left unmatched: 7. Per the germline V gene, CDR1 is SNHLY and CDR2 is FYNNEI. The CDR3 spells CASRDRDSYQPQHF. The CDR3, as DNA: TGTGCCAGCAGGGACCGGGACAGCTATCAGCCCCAGCATTTT.

This clone was detected once. The chain combines TRBV7-2 with TRBJ1-5; D uncertain. The germline CDR1 and CDR2 sequences are SGHTA and FQGNSA. This CDR3 spans 17 amino acids. The V gene lost 5 bases and the J gene lost 0 bases, with 17 bases spanning the gap. The CDR3 nucleotides are TGTGCCAGCAGCCCTCCCGCGGGCGTGATTAGCAATCAGCCCCAGCATTTT. The encoded protein is CASSPPAGVISNQPQHF.

The chain uses TRBV18 and TRBJ1-3; D unclear. Trimming pared 2 bases from V and 0 bases from J, leaving 11 bases between. CDR1 is KGHSH and CDR2 is LQKENI in the germline V gene. The CDR3 has 16 residues. The CDR3 sequence: CASSPNRGDSGNTIYF. The CDR3, as DNA: TGTGCCAGCTCACCAAACCGGGGAGACTCTGGAAACACCATATATTTT.

The chain uses TRBV27 and TRBJ2-7; 9 bases align to TRBD1. Germline V gives CDR1 MNHEY, CDR2 SMNVEV (reference sequence). Trimming took 5 bases from V and 1 from J; bases not matched to a gene: 9. The CDR3 runs to 16 residues. The CDR3 is CASSTPFGQGSYEQYF. The CDR3, as DNA: TGTGCCAGCAGTACACCCTTCGGACAGGGGTCCTACGAGCAGTACTTC.

This chain connects TRBV27 to TRBJ2-5, with a tentative D call TRBD1 (6 bases). The germline CDR1 and CDR2 sequences are MNHEY and SMNVEV (reference sequence). The V end lost 5 bases, the J end lost 8 bases, and 21 bases lay between the germline ends. The CDR3 loop spans 15 amino acids. Here the CDR3 reads CASSLRRDRFATQYF. Written as DNA, the CDR3 is TGTGCCAGCAGTCTACGAAGAGACAGGTTTGCTACCCAGTACTTC.

The CDR3 region has the DNA TGTGCCAGCAGCGCCTGGACAGGGGAGAACTATGGCTACACCTTC. As protein: CASSAWTGENYGYTF. The chain is built from TRBV9 and TRBJ1-2, with TRBD1 matching 9 bases. Trimming at V came to 3 bases and at J to 2 bases, leaving 5 bases not matched to a gene. CDR3 length: 15 residues. Germline CDR1 and CDR2: SGDLS and YYNGEE.

For this clone: The junction and the germline gene differ at one end; a read error may be behind it. The rearrangement joins TRBV6-5 to TRBJ1-2, with 10 bases matching TRBD1. Germline V gene sequence: CDR1 MNHEY, CDR2 SVGAGI. The CDR3 extends over 13 amino acids. CDR3 amino acids: CASSYETGGPLDF. Here the CDR3 DNA reads TGTGCCAGCAGTTACGAGACAGGGGGCCCACTTGATTTC.

The chain links TRBV18 to TRBJ1-2; D is perhaps TRBD1 (6 bases). Germline CDR1 is KGHSH and CDR2 is LQKENI. The ends were cut back, 2 bases at V and 1 base at J, with 23 bases in the middle. This CDR3 is 19 amino acids long. The CDR3 sequence is CASSPRGGVSLPLNYGYTF. DNA for the CDR3: TGTGCCAGCTCACCAAGGGGGGGGGTCTCTCTTCCCCTTAACTATGGCTACACCTTC.

CDR3 in amino acids: CASSPGGEAFF. CDR3 DNA: TGTGCCAGCTCACCGGGGGGGGAAGCTTTCTTT. V is TRBV18 and J is TRBJ1-1; D might be TRBD1 (5 bases). Between the trimmed V and J ends, which lost 3 bases and 8 bases, there was a span of 7 bases. Germline V gene sequence: CDR1 KGHSH, CDR2 LQKENI. The CDR3 sequence is 11 residues long.

The V gene is TRBV18, the J gene TRBJ1-1, with 8 bases matching TRBD1. Trimming at V came to 4 bases and at J to 2 bases, leaving 6 bases not matched to a gene. CDR1 is KGHSH, CDR2 LQKENI, per germline. The CDR3 runs 15 residues. The CDR3 region has the DNA TGTGCCAGCTCACTCGGACAGGGCATAAACACTGAAGCTTTCTTT. This gives the protein CASSLGQGINTEAFF.

This chain links TRBV19 with TRBJ1-1, with D perhaps TRBD1 (6 bases). V lost 5 bases and J lost 6, with 19 bases in between. Germline lookup yields CDR1 LNHDA and CDR2 SQIVND (reference sequence). This CDR3 has 15 residues. The CDR3, as DNA: TGTGCCAGTAGTCTAAACAGGGCTTTAGAGGCTGAAGCTTTCTTT. It yields the protein CASSLNRALEAEAFF.

V gene TRBV15 combines with J gene TRBJ2-5; no reliable D call. Trimming stripped 4 bases from V and 0 bases from J, with 9 bases between. There are 14 residues in the CDR3. The V gene's germline CDR1 is LNHNV and CDR2 YYDKDF (reference sequence). The CDR3 here is CATSTHSYQETQYF. Written as DNA, the CDR3 is TGTGCCACCAGCACCCACTCTTACCAAGAGACCCAGTACTTC.

This sequence joins TRBV11-2 and TRBJ1-1; 8 nucleotides match TRBD1. Losses at the gene ends were 4 bases for V and 0 bases for J; bases not matched to a gene: 1. Looked up from germline, CDR1 is SGHAT and CDR2 is FQNNGV. The CDR3 runs 14 residues. The CDR3 DNA follows: TGTGCCAGCAGCTGGGACAGGTTGAACACTGAAGCTTTCTTT. Translating it yields CASSWDRLNTEAFF.

J is TRBJ1-4 and V is TRBV3-1 (or the pseudogene TRBV3-2); D gene unclear. Germline-derived CDR1 and CDR2 are LGHDT and YNNKEL (reference sequence). This CDR3 comprises 12 residues. V was cut by 3 bases and J by 9 bases, with 8 bases left in between. The CDR3 loop reads CASSQEGKKLFF. The CDR3 DNA reads as TGTGCCAGCAGCCAGGAGGGAAAAAAACTGTTTTTT.

This CDR3 is CASSPGLAGGATDTQYF. CDR3 bases: TGTGCCAGCAGCCCGGGACTAGCGGGGGGAGCCACAGATACGCAGTATTTT. The chain links TRBV3-1 (or the pseudogene TRBV3-2) to TRBJ2-3; TRBD2 matches 15 bases. Trimming removed 4 bases from V and 2 bases from J; junction bases left unmatched: 4. The CDR3 has 17 residues. Germline CDR1 LGHDT, CDR2 YNNKEL (reference sequence).

This clone showed up just a few times. The chain is built from TRBV28 and TRBJ1-5; a weak D match, TRBD1 (6 bases). Germline loops: CDR1 MDHEN, CDR2 SYDVKM. CDR3 size: 17 residues. V was clipped by 5 bases and J by 4 bases, with 21 bases between them. The CDR3 here is CASSLGAGVGRNQPQHF. For the CDR3, the DNA is TGTGCCAGCAGTCTGGGGGCAGGGGTCGGTCGGAATCAGCCCCAGCATTTT.